This entry is about one T cell receptor (beta chain). What it binds is unknown. These data originate in a study of blood T cells in healthy people across ages. Study-level background: There was about one barcoded beta molecule captured by template switching per two T cells.

Combining a sample-barcoded 5' primer with a J-beta primer mix, a second PCR ran for roughly 7 to 11 cycles. One entry per CDR3 protein, called by TCRdb with MiXCR from the 5' RACE reads. The repertoire consists of some 1.4 million distinct CDR3 sequences, with roughly 45% occurring once and the leading ten covering less than 8%. The germline gives CDR1 LGHDT, CDR2 YNNKEL (reference sequence). V dropped 4 bases and J dropped 2 bases, with 18 bases sitting between them. The CDR3 sequence is 17 residues long. Each donor's blood draw was 7.5 to 10 milliliters of peripheral blood. Study results and limitations: Diversity was higher, and naive CD4+ cells more numerous, in long-lived donors than in aged donors.

Sequences were obtained from blood. The receptor comes from a woman aged 18-29 years in good health. V gene TRBV3-1 combines with J gene TRBJ2-1; D not resolved. The CDR3 nucleotides are TGTGCCAGCAGCCTCGACCACGGGCGGCAACCCTACAATGAGCAGTTCTTC. Its protein product is CASSLDHGRQPYNEQFF.